The sequence of this T cell receptor beta chain was determined in a study of cytotoxic CD8 clonotypes in ibrutinib-treated CLL. J gave up 7 bases and V 5 bases, and 11 bases lay outside the gene matches. CDR3 length equals 15 residues. Per the germline V gene, CDR1 is SGHVS and CDR2 is FNYEAQ. The protocol was immunoSEQ multiplex PCR, while the TCRdb copy is restricted to in-frame clones and leaves out a portion. The sample holds some 140,000 clones, around 90% seen once. The specimen was PBMCs, collected after 12 months of ibrutinib treatment. J is TRBJ2-5 and V is TRBV7-6, with 9 positions matching TRBD2. The receptor comes from a human donor with chronic lymphocytic leukemia. The CDR3 nucleotides read TGTGCCAGCAGCCCGAGAGCGGGAGGCCCGTGGACCCAGTACTTC. Its translation is CASSPRAGGPWTQYF.